Described below is a single T cell receptor beta chain sequence and its context. This record comes from a study of blood T cells in healthy people across ages. Together with a sample-barcoded 5' primer, a J-beta primer mix was included in a second PCR lasting about 6 to 11 cycles. A single record per CDR3 protein comes from TCRdb applying MiXCR to the 5' RACE reads. The sample has about 2 million distinct CDR3 sequences, about 50% seen once. This CDR3 contains 14 residues. Germline V gene lookup returns CDR1 SGHRS and CDR2 YFSETQ. The chain links TRBV5-1 to TRBJ2-4; 9 bases line up with TRBD2. TRBJ2-7 explains the end of the DNA better; the J call may be wrong. The TCR originated in a woman aged 40 to 55 in good health. The sequenced material came from blood. CDR3 coding DNA: TGCGCCAGCAGCCCGATTAGCGGGGGCTACGAGCAGTACTTC. This codes for CASSPISGGYEQYF.